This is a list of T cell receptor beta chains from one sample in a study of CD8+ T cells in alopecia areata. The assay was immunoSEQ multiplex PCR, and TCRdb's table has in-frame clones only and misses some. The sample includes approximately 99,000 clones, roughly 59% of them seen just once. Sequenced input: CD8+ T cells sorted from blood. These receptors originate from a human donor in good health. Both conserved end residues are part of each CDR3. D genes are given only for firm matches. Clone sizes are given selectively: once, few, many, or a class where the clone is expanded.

CDR3 protein: CSVEVWQAHSGNTIYF
CDR3 DNA: TGCAGCGTTGAAGTATGGCAGGCCCACTCTGGAAACACCATATATTTT
J gene: TRBJ1-3
V gene: TRBV29-1
D gene: NA
clone size: once

CDR3 protein: CASSPTGIYGYTF
CDR3 DNA: TGTGCCAGCAGTCCCACAGGGATCTATGGCTACACCTTC
J gene: TRBJ1-2
V gene: TRBV7-9
D gene: NA
clone size: few

CDR3 protein: CSVDPDRGSYNEQFF
CDR3 DNA: TGCAGCGTTGACCCGGACAGGGGTAGCTACAATGAGCAGTTCTTC
J gene: TRBJ2-1
V gene: TRBV29-1
D gene: TRBD1
clone size: NA

CDR3 protein: CAWGGHSYEQYF
CDR3 DNA: TGTGCCTGGGGGGGCCACTCCTACGAGCAGTACTTC
J gene: TRBJ2-7
V gene: TRBV30
D gene: NA
clone size: few

CDR3 protein: CARRTGTNYGYTF
CDR3 DNA: TGCGCCAGGAGGACAGGGACGAACTATGGCTACACCTTC
J gene: TRBJ1-2
V gene: TRBV5-1
D gene: TRBD1
clone size: few

CDR3 protein: CSVVGQTEAFF
CDR3 DNA: TGCAGCGTTGTGGGGCAAACTGAAGCTTTCTTT
J gene: TRBJ1-1
V gene: TRBV29-1
D gene: NA
clone size: NA

CDR3 protein: CATSRGGDTQYF
CDR3 DNA: TGTGCCACCAGCAGGGGAGGTGATACGCAGTATTTT
J gene: TRBJ2-3
V gene: TRBV15
D gene: NA
clone size: few

CDR3 protein: CASSLAQGFSEDTQYF
CDR3 DNA: TGTGCCAGCAGCTTAGCGCAGGGGTTCTCAGAGGATACGCAGTATTTT
J gene: TRBJ2-3
V gene: TRBV7-9
D gene: NA
clone size: NA

CDR3 protein: CASSSSDRPGWLFF
CDR3 DNA: TGTGCCAGCAGCTCCTCTGACCGGCCCGGATGGCTCTTCTTT
J gene: TRBJ1-1
V gene: TRBV7-8
D gene: NA
clone size: NA

CDR3 protein: CSVELFNEQYF
CDR3 DNA: TGCAGCGTTGAGCTCTTTAACGAGCAGTACTTC
J gene: TRBJ2-7
V gene: TRBV29-1
D gene: NA
clone size: few

CDR3 protein: CASSQEDRGGNQPQHF
CDR3 DNA: TGCGCCAGCAGCCAAGAGGACAGGGGCGGCAATCAGCCCCAGCATTTT
J gene: TRBJ1-5
V gene: TRBV4-1
D gene: TRBD1
clone size: few

CDR3 protein: CASSLGRVRQGGETQYF
CDR3 DNA: TGTGCCAGCAGCTTGGGGCGAGTCAGACAGGGTGGAGAGACCCAGTACTTC
J gene: TRBJ2-5
V gene: TRBV5-4
D gene: TRBD1
clone size: NA

CDR3 protein: CASSRWTGKQETQYF
CDR3 DNA: TGTGCCAGCAGCCGATGGACAGGGAAACAAGAGACCCAGTACTTC
J gene: TRBJ2-5
V gene: TRBV7-9
D gene: TRBD1
clone size: many

CDR3 protein: CASSQASGGSHEQFF
CDR3 DNA: TGTGCCAGCAGCCAGGCTAGCGGGGGGTCGCATGAGCAGTTCTTC
J gene: TRBJ2-1
V gene: TRBV14
D gene: TRBD2
clone size: NA

CDR3 protein: CASSLATYEAFF
CDR3 DNA: TGTGCCAGCAGCTTAGCAACGTACGAAGCTTTCTTT
J gene: TRBJ1-1
V gene: TRBV7-9
D gene: NA
clone size: NA

CDR3 protein: CASSFYSLYGYTF
CDR3 DNA: TGTGCCAGCAGCTTTTACAGCCTCTATGGCTACACCTTC
J gene: TRBJ1-2
V gene: TRBV5-6
D gene: NA
clone size: few

CDR3 protein: CASSINGPFPTNEQFF
CDR3 DNA: TGTGCCAGCAGTATAAACGGACCATTTCCCACAAATGAGCAGTTCTTC
J gene: TRBJ2-1
V gene: TRBV2
D gene: NA
clone size: NA

CDR3 protein: CASGPTGNTIYF
CDR3 DNA: TGTGCCAGCGGGCCGACTGGAAACACCATATATTTT
J gene: TRBJ1-3
V gene: TRBV5-6
D gene: NA
clone size: NA

CDR3 protein: CASSQVAGLGTDTQYF
CDR3 DNA: TGCGCCAGCAGCCAAGTAGCGGGGCTCGGCACAGATACGCAGTATTTT
J gene: TRBJ2-3
V gene: TRBV4-1
D gene: TRBD2
clone size: few

CDR3 protein: CASSLNINEQFF
CDR3 DNA: TGCGCCAGCAGCTTGAACATTAATGAGCAGTTCTTC
J gene: TRBJ2-1
V gene: TRBV5-1
D gene: NA
clone size: NA

CDR3 protein: CASSRAPGGGTGELFF
CDR3 DNA: TGTGCCAGCAGCCGGGCGCCGGGGGGCGGCACCGGGGAGCTGTTTTTT
J gene: TRBJ2-2
V gene: TRBV5-6
D gene: NA
clone size: NA

CDR3 protein: CASSWAGVNYEQYF
CDR3 DNA: TGTGCCAGTAGTTGGGCAGGTGTCAACTACGAGCAGTACTTC
J gene: TRBJ2-7
V gene: TRBV19
D gene: NA
clone size: few

CDR3 protein: CSVFPDPGYMGRDYEQYF
CDR3 DNA: TGCAGCGTTTTTCCGGACCCGGGTTATATGGGTCGTGACTACGAGCAGTACTTC
J gene: TRBJ2-7
V gene: TRBV29-1
D gene: NA
clone size: NA

CDR3 protein: CASSQTAGLSLSDTQYF
CDR3 DNA: TGTGCCAGCAGTCAAACCGCGGGTCTTTCCCTTTCGGATACGCAGTATTTT
J gene: TRBJ2-3
V gene: TRBV27
D gene: NA
clone size: NA

CDR3 protein: CASSLLAGQGTDTQYF
CDR3 DNA: TGTGCCAGCAGCTTGCTGGCAGGGCAGGGCACAGATACGCAGTATTTT
J gene: TRBJ2-3
V gene: TRBV7-8
D gene: NA
clone size: NA

CDR3 protein: CASSEALGLAGLETQYF
CDR3 DNA: TGTGCCAGCAGTGAAGCCTTGGGACTAGCAGGCCTAGAGACCCAGTACTTC
J gene: TRBJ2-5
V gene: TRBV6-1
D gene: TRBD2
clone size: few

CDR3 protein: CASSLVQGDTGELFF
CDR3 DNA: TGTGCCAGCAGCTTGGTCCAGGGGGACACCGGGGAGCTGTTTTTT
J gene: TRBJ2-2
V gene: TRBV5-4
D gene: TRBD1
clone size: NA

CDR3 protein: CASSLARGSYEQYF
CDR3 DNA: TGTGCCAGCAGCTTAGCACGGGGGAGCTACGAGCAGTACTTC
J gene: TRBJ2-7
V gene: TRBV11-2
D gene: NA
clone size: few

CDR3 protein: CASSVGTTDTQYF
CDR3 DNA: TGTGCCAGCAGCGTAGGTACGACAGATACGCAGTATTTT
J gene: TRBJ2-3
V gene: TRBV9
D gene: NA
clone size: once

CDR3 protein: CASTGEAGGRNNEQFF
CDR3 DNA: TGCGCCAGCACGGGGGAAGCGGGGGGGCGGAACAATGAGCAGTTCTTC
J gene: TRBJ2-1
V gene: TRBV10-2
D gene: TRBD2
clone size: NA

CDR3 protein: CASSEHYEQYF
CDR3 DNA: TGTGCCAGCAGTGAGCACTACGAGCAGTACTTC
J gene: TRBJ2-7
V gene: TRBV25-1
D gene: NA
clone size: NA

CDR3 protein: CASSRANVLTF
CDR3 DNA: TGTGCCAGCAGCCGAGCCAACGTCCTGACTTTC
J gene: TRBJ2-6
V gene: TRBV28
D gene: NA
clone size: few

CDR3 protein: CASSMWTPENTEAFF
CDR3 DNA: TGTGCCAGTAGTATGTGGACACCCGAAAACACTGAAGCTTTCTTT
J gene: TRBJ1-1
V gene: TRBV19
D gene: NA
clone size: NA

CDR3 protein: CASSFPIGTKNIQYF
CDR3 DNA: TGTGCCAGCAGTTTCCCCATCGGGACCAAAAACATTCAGTACTTC
J gene: TRBJ2-4
V gene: TRBV28
D gene: NA
clone size: NA

CDR3 protein: CSVEDRGHQGPMGGYTF
CDR3 DNA: TGCAGCGTTGAAGACAGGGGACATCAGGGGCCAATGGGTGGCTACACCTTC
J gene: TRBJ1-2
V gene: TRBV29-1
D gene: NA
clone size: few

CDR3 protein: CSAFRDDNEQFF
CDR3 DNA: TGCAGCGCCTTCCGTGACGACAATGAGCAGTTCTTC
J gene: TRBJ2-1
V gene: TRBV29-1
D gene: NA
clone size: NA

CDR3 protein: CASSYSNVNEQFF
CDR3 DNA: TGTGCCAGCAGTTACTCGAATGTTAATGAGCAGTTCTTC
J gene: TRBJ2-1
V gene: TRBV6-5
D gene: NA
clone size: NA

CDR3 protein: CATSRTRDRPNTEAFF
CDR3 DNA: TGTGCCACCAGCAGAACGAGGGACAGACCGAACACTGAAGCTTTCTTT
J gene: TRBJ1-1
V gene: TRBV15
D gene: TRBD1
clone size: NA

CDR3 protein: CASSSSTSGLYNEQFF
CDR3 DNA: TGTGCCAGCAGCTCGAGTACTAGCGGGCTATACAATGAGCAGTTCTTC
J gene: TRBJ2-1
V gene: TRBV13
D gene: TRBD2
clone size: NA

CDR3 protein: CASSRGWGYNEQFF
CDR3 DNA: TGTGCCAGCAGCCGCGGGTGGGGCTACAATGAGCAGTTCTTC
J gene: TRBJ2-1
V gene: TRBV5-6
D gene: NA
clone size: NA

CDR3 protein: CASSVEANTEAFF
CDR3 DNA: TGTGCCAGCAGCGTAGAAGCGAACACTGAAGCTTTCTTT
J gene: TRBJ1-1
V gene: TRBV9
D gene: NA
clone size: few

CDR3 protein: CASSLSSSPLHF
CDR3 DNA: TGTGCCAGCAGCTTATCCAGTTCACCCCTCCACTTT
J gene: TRBJ1-6
V gene: TRBV7-9
D gene: NA
clone size: few

CDR3 protein: CALSRHLNQPQHF
CDR3 DNA: TGTGCCCTCTCGAGACACCTAAATCAGCCCCAGCATTTT
J gene: TRBJ1-5
V gene: TRBV7-4
D gene: NA
clone size: NA

CDR3 protein: CASSPPVGGELFF
CDR3 DNA: TGTGCCAGCAGCCCCCCCGTGGGCGGGGAGCTGTTTTTT
J gene: TRBJ2-2
V gene: TRBV27
D gene: NA
clone size: NA

CDR3 protein: CASSLGGGHPGGTQYF
CDR3 DNA: TGTGCTAGCAGCTTAGGTGGCGGACACCCCGGGGGTACGCAGTATTTT
J gene: TRBJ2-3
V gene: TRBV7-7
D gene: NA
clone size: few

CDR3 protein: CASSSGGAPYNEQFF
CDR3 DNA: TGTGCCAGCAGCTCGGGCGGTGCACCCTACAATGAGCAGTTCTTC
J gene: TRBJ2-1
V gene: TRBV7-2
D gene: NA
clone size: NA

CDR3 protein: CASSFDYNEQFF
CDR3 DNA: TGTGCCAGCAGTTTCGACTACAATGAGCAGTTCTTC
J gene: TRBJ2-1
V gene: TRBV6-5
D gene: NA
clone size: NA

CDR3 protein: CASSESPGEQYF
CDR3 DNA: TGCGCCAGCAGTGAGTCTCCGGGCGAGCAGTACTTC
J gene: TRBJ2-7
V gene: TRBV10-2
D gene: NA
clone size: few

CDR3 protein: CASKRIGIFSYNEQFF
CDR3 DNA: TGTGCCAGCAAGCGTATCGGGATATTCTCCTACAATGAGCAGTTCTTC
J gene: TRBJ2-1
V gene: TRBV27
D gene: NA
clone size: NA

CDR3 protein: CASSGEDRVPYGYTF
CDR3 DNA: TGTGCCAGCAGCGGAGAGGACAGAGTACCGTATGGCTACACCTTC
J gene: TRBJ1-2
V gene: TRBV11-1
D gene: NA
clone size: NA

CDR3 protein: CASSSWTSGGGQYF
CDR3 DNA: TGTGCCAGCAGCTCCTGGACTAGCGGGGGCGGCCAGTACTTC
J gene: TRBJ2-5
V gene: TRBV7-8
D gene: TRBD2
clone size: NA

CDR3 protein: CASSHPWGGGRKDTQYF
CDR3 DNA: TGTGCCAGCAGCCACCCCTGGGGAGGGGGCCGTAAAGATACGCAGTATTTT
J gene: TRBJ2-3
V gene: TRBV4-2
D gene: NA
clone size: NA

CDR3 protein: CAWRRTVDTQYF
CDR3 DNA: TGTGCCTGGAGGAGGACAGTTGATACGCAGTATTTT
J gene: TRBJ2-3
V gene: TRBV30
D gene: NA
clone size: NA

CDR3 protein: CASSPQGVEQYF
CDR3 DNA: TGTGCCAGTAGTCCTCAGGGGGTCGAGCAGTACTTC
J gene: TRBJ2-7
V gene: TRBV19
D gene: TRBD1
clone size: once

CDR3 protein: CASSEDRGKGYTF
CDR3 DNA: TGTGCCAGCAGTGAAGACCGAGGGAAGGGCTACACCTTC
J gene: TRBJ1-2
V gene: TRBV2
D gene: NA
clone size: NA

CDR3 protein: CASSGQGTEAFF
CDR3 DNA: TGTGCCAGCAGCGGACAGGGGACTGAAGCTTTCTTT
J gene: TRBJ1-1
V gene: TRBV9
D gene: TRBD1
clone size: once

CDR3 protein: CASSPYMAPGRYF
CDR3 DNA: TGTGCCAGCAGCCCCTACATGGCCCCTGGCCGGTACTTC
J gene: TRBJ2-4
V gene: TRBV2
D gene: NA
clone size: NA

CDR3 protein: CASSEGRLGPADNEQFF
CDR3 DNA: TGTGCCAGCAGCGAAGGCCGATTAGGGCCCGCCGACAATGAGCAGTTCTTC
J gene: TRBJ2-1
V gene: TRBV5-6
D gene: NA
clone size: few

CDR3 protein: CASSPRGINTDTQYF
CDR3 DNA: TGTGCCAGCAGTCCCCGTGGGATAAACACAGATACGCAGTATTTT
J gene: TRBJ2-3
V gene: TRBV2
D gene: NA
clone size: NA

CDR3 protein: CASSWTSGEETQYF
CDR3 DNA: TGTGCCAGCAGTTGGACTAGCGGGGAAGAGACCCAGTACTTC
J gene: TRBJ2-5
V gene: TRBV6-5
D gene: TRBD2
clone size: NA